This T cell receptor (beta chain) emerged from a study of human T cells and chemical hapten exposure. Study findings and constraints: Donors had alopecia, so their immune response may differ from healthy people's. Compared with pre-sensitization or healthy control sets, expanded TCRs clustered more. TCRs at high frequency, those above 1 in 1000, did not change with DPC sensitization.

Authors' methods: Counts of TCRs in each sample centred on a median of approximately 96,000 and extended from about 20,000 to 690,000. From the RACE reads, TCRdb called clonotypes with MiXCR, one entry per CDR3 protein. TCRdb's processing, not the authors', yielded these V and J calls. The sample carries roughly 380,000 distinct CDR3 sequences, 5.1% recorded once. This clonotype was detected many times. The antigen is unknown. The CDR3 runs 12 residues. The J segment lost 12 bases and the V segment lost 5 bases, leaving 8 bases of the junction unmatched. The germline gives CDR1 MNHNS, CDR2 SASEGT. Time point here: pre-sensitization, week 0. Treatment given: therapeutic diphenylcyclopropenone sensitization with weekly scalp DPC.

The receptor was isolated from a woman aged 50 to 60 with alopecia areata. Some clones in this sample may be carry-over from other donors' samples. The chain joins TRBV6-1 to TRBJ2-3; TRBD2 agrees at 7 bases. The sequenced sample was whole blood, obtained in connection with sensitization to the hapten diphenylcyclopropenone (DPC). The CDR3 coding sequence is TGTGCCAGCAGTAAGGGACTACTGGGCCAGTATTTT. Its translation is CASSKGLLGQYF.